This entry lists 12 T cell receptor beta chains sequenced from one sample in a study of T-cell memory formation after mild COVID-19. Each CDR3 protein is one row after TCRdb ran MiXCR on the 5' RACE reads. Of about 110,000 distinct CDR3 sequences in the sample, around 15% were seen once. The sequencing input was PBMCs or a T cell subset sorted from them (not recorded which). The receptor set was obtained from a man between 18 and 35 years old who had mild COVID-19 (a few samples of this study predate the infection). Cell type and time point are not known.

This clonotype has more than one count but fewer than ten. The rearrangement uses TRBV5-1 and TRBJ1-2, with D maybe TRBD1 (6 bases). V was clipped by 4 bases and J by 2 bases, with 15 bases between them. Looked up from germline, CDR1 is SGHRS and CDR2 is YFSETQ. This CDR3 is 15 amino acids long. The CDR3 is CASSRPNRENYGYTF. The CDR3, as DNA: TGCGCCAGCAGCCGACCGAACAGGGAGAACTATGGCTACACCTTC.

This clonotype was found a few times. This chain links TRBV28 with TRBJ2-7, with TRBD1 identical over 9 bases. The junction had 10 bases not matched to a gene; V was cut back by 4 bases and J by 6 bases. Germline CDR1 reads MDHEN; CDR2 reads SYDVKM. This CDR3 comprises 15 residues. The CDR3 here is CASSSPGTGMGEQYV. Here the CDR3 DNA reads TGTGCCAGCAGTTCCCCCGGGACAGGGATGGGCGAGCAGTACGTC.

This clonotype is a singleton in its sample. J is TRBJ2-1 and V is TRBV4-1; possibly TRBD1 or TRBD2 for D (6 bases each). Germline CDR1 and CDR2: MGHRA and YSYEKL. The CDR3 spans 15 residues. V lost 1 base, J lost 7 bases, and 14 bases lay in between. CDR3 in DNA: TGCGCCAGCAGCCAAGGCAGCCGGGGGCGGAATGAGCAGTTCTTC. This encodes CASSQGSRGRNEQFF.

The chain recombines TRBV7-2 with TRBJ2-3; 7 bases fit TRBD2. V shed 2 bases and J 6 bases; nucleotides not matched to a gene: 8. CDR1 is SGHTA, CDR2 FQGNSA, per germline. The CDR3 length is 15 residues. The CDR3 region has the DNA TGTGCCAGCAGCTTATTGGGCGGGGGACCCGATACGCAGTATTTT. It encodes CASSLLGGGPDTQYF. The complete variable domain, with remaining parts taken from reference TRBV7-2 and TRBJ2-3, reads GAGVSQSPSNKVTEKGKDVELRCDPISGHTALYWYRQSLGQGLEFLIYFQGNSAPDKSGLPSDRFSAERTGGSVSTLTIQRTQQEDSAVYLCASSLLGGGPDTQYFGPGTRLTVL.

This clonotype turned up a few times. The chain couples TRBV7-9 to TRBJ1-1; a possible D gene is TRBD1 (5 bases). V lost 3 bases to trimming and J lost 10 bases, with 12 bases between them. Per germline, CDR1 SEHNR and CDR2 FQNEAQ (reference sequence). CDR3 length equals 12 residues. CDR3 sequence: CASSLWGEPAFF. The CDR3 DNA follows: TGTGCCAGCAGCTTGTGGGGGGAACCAGCTTTCTTT.

The chain joins TRBV27 to TRBJ2-3; 7 positions agree with TRBD1. V was pared by 6 bases and J by 9 bases, with 6 bases of the junction left unmatched. CDR1 MNHEY and CDR2 SMNVEV come from the germline V gene (reference sequence). This CDR3 spans 12 amino acids. The DNA for the CDR3 is TGTGCCAGCAGCCCCGACAGGGAGACGCAGTATTTT. This codes for CASSPDRETQYF.

This rearrangement joins TRBV4-2 to TRBJ1-4; 10 bases align to TRBD1. This CDR3 comprises 16 residues. Germline CDR1 is LGHNA and CDR2 is YNFKEQ. The trim removed 0 bases at V and 6 bases at J, leaving 4 bases unmatched. CDR3 loop: CASSQDRGTGDEKLFF. The CDR3 DNA is TGTGCCAGCAGCCAAGATCGGGGGACAGGGGATGAAAAACTGTTTTTT.

The table lists this clonotype with a few counts. The chain is built from TRBV20-1 and TRBJ2-2, with 8 bases lining up with TRBD1. The CDR3 loop spans 13 amino acids. The V gene end was trimmed by 5 bases and the J gene end by 5 bases; junction bases not matched to a gene: 4. Germline V lookup: CDR1 DFQATT, CDR2 SNEGSKA (reference sequence). The CDR3 region has the DNA TGCAGTGCTGTTAACAGGGGGACCGGGGAGCTGTTTTTT. Residues: CSAVNRGTGELFF.

This clonotype has only a few counts. The CDR3 DNA reads TGCGCCAGCAGCAACCTGGGGCGGGACACAGATACGCAGTATTTT. Encoded protein: CASSNLGRDTDTQYF. The V gene is TRBV5-1, the J gene TRBJ2-3; TRBD2 is a possible D gene (6 bases). The CDR3 has 15 amino acids. Between the trimmed V and J ends, which lost 4 bases and 2 bases, there was a span of 14 bases. CDR1 SGHRS and CDR2 YFSETQ come from the germline V gene.

This rearrangement joins TRBV12-3 or TRBV12-4 to TRBJ1-1, with TRBD1 matching over 7 bases. With 5 bases clipped from V and 8 bases from J, the junction kept 11 bases outside the gene matches. This CDR3 region has 14 residues. CDR3 protein: CASSARQGPDEAFF. In nucleotides, the CDR3 is TGTGCCAGCAGTGCCCGACAGGGACCGGACGAAGCTTTCTTT.

This clonotype was seen more than once but under ten times. The V call is TRBV20-1, the J call TRBJ2-7; D gene uncertain. Germline lookup yields CDR1 DFQATT and CDR2 SNEGSKA (reference sequence). The ends were cut back, 5 bases at V and 0 bases at J, with 8 bases in the middle. The CDR3 length is 12 residues. CDR3 amino acids: CSAEKSSYEQYV. Written as DNA, the CDR3 is TGCAGTGCTGAGAAGAGCTCCTACGAGCAGTACGTC.

V and J are TRBV4-3 and TRBJ2-3; a possible D gene is TRBD2 (5 bases). The CDR3 is made up of 15 amino acids. Germline V lookup: CDR1 LGHNA, CDR2 YSLEER. The germline V and J ends were trimmed by 4 bases and 4 bases, with 15 bases remaining between them. The CDR3 is CASSLGPGGPDTQYF. CDR3 nucleotides: TGCGCCAGCAGCCTTGGACCAGGCGGGCCAGATACGCAGTATTTT.